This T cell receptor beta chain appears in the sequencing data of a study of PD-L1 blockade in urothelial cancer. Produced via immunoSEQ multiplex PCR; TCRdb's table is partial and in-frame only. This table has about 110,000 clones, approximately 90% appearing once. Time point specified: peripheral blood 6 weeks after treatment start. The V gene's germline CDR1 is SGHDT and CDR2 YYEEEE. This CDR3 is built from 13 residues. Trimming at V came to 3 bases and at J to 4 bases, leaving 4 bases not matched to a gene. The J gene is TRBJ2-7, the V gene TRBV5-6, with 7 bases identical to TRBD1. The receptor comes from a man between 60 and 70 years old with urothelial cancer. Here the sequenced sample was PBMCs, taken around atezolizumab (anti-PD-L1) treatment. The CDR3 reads CASSWGTVYEQYF. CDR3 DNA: TGTGCCAGCAGCTGGGGGACAGTTTACGAGCAGTACTTC.